This T cell receptor beta chain came from a study of T cells in Graves' hyperthyroidism and ophthalmopathy. CDR3 length: 15 amino acids. The V end lost 2 bases, the J end lost 0 bases, and 11 bases lay between the germline ends. The germline gives CDR1 MGHRA, CDR2 YSYEKL. Stable hyperthyroidism: no ophthalmopathy progression over 18 months of follow-up. Uncontrolled infections, other autoimmune diseases, pregnancy or lactation led to exclusion of patients. Thyroid ultrasound and orbital computed tomography, with clinical symptoms and serum thyroxine and TRAb, informed diagnoses. RNA transcripts provided the source from which TCR beta CDR3 regions were amplified. HTBI primers drove first-round RT-PCR of the TCR CDR3. Using its own MiXCR run on the multiplex PCR reads, TCRdb lists one record per CDR3 protein. The table includes around 350,000 distinct CDR3 sequences, around 13% detected once.

This rearrangement joins TRBV4-1 to TRBJ2-7; D is uncertain. The sequence derives from a woman between 18 and 29 years old with Graves' hyperthyroidism. The sample comprised blood. CDR3 DNA: TGCGCCAGCAGCCAATATTACAAGAGCTCCTACGAGCAGTACTTC. Translating it yields CASSQYYKSSYEQYF.